Listed here are 25 T cell receptor beta chains from one sample, sequenced in a study of CD8 T cells in ankylosing spondylitis. TCRdb reanalysed the 5' RACE reads using MiXCR and keeps one entry per CDR3 protein. This table has more than 20,000 distinct CDR3 sequences, under 15% appearing once. Sequenced: blood. These receptors came from a male donor with ankylosing spondylitis or in good health (not recorded which).

The chain employs TRBV29-1 and TRBJ2-7; no firm D call. This CDR3 comprises 11 residues. Per the germline V gene, CDR1 is SQVTM and CDR2 is ANQGSEA. V was shortened by 2 bases and J by 4 bases, with 6 bases between the two germline ends. The CDR3 is CSVENGYEQYF. The DNA of the CDR3 is TGCAGCGTTGAAAACGGTTACGAGCAGTACTTC.

Ten or more counts support this clonotype. The rearrangement uses TRBV7-2 and TRBJ2-3, with a tentative D call TRBD2 (6 bases). The germline V gene has CDR1 SGHTA and CDR2 FQGNSA. Trimming took off 5 bases at V and 0 bases at J, with 12 bases between the two ends. This CDR3 spans 15 amino acids. CDR3 sequence (DNA): TGTGCCAGCAGCCCGGTGCGGGGTAGCACAGATACGCAGTATTTT. It encodes CASSPVRGSTDTQYF.

This clonotype has only one observation. The rearrangement uses TRBV6-5 and TRBJ2-5, with D maybe TRBD2 (6 bases). The germline V gene has CDR1 MNHEY and CDR2 SVGAGI. The CDR3 runs 12 residues. Trimming shortened V by 8 bases and J by 5 bases, and 12 bases separated the two germline ends. The CDR3 DNA sequence: TGTGCCAGCTCCCGTGGGGGGGAGACCCAGTACTTC. Protein sequence: CASSRGGETQYF.

This clonotype was counted a few times. The chain recombines TRBV5-1 with TRBJ2-1, with D possibly being TRBD2 (5 bases). Germline V gives CDR1 SGHRS, CDR2 YFSETQ. This CDR3 is 16 amino acids long. Trimming shortened V by 0 bases and J by 8 bases, and 18 bases separated the two germline ends. CDR3 region: CASSLVGVPNMDEQFF. As DNA, the CDR3 is TGCGCCAGCAGCTTGGTCGGGGTCCCCAACATGGATGAGCAGTTCTTC.

This clonotype was observed at least ten times. The J gene is TRBJ2-1, the V gene TRBV12-3 or TRBV12-4, with 8 bases identical to TRBD2. The J segment lost 3 bases and the V segment lost 4 bases, leaving 8 bases of the junction unmatched. The CDR3 has 16 residues. The CDR3 sequence is CASSYLSGRSYNEQFF. The CDR3 bases are TGTGCCAGCAGTTACCTAAGCGGGAGAAGCTACAATGAGCAGTTCTTC.

The J gene is TRBJ2-3, the V gene TRBV5-1, with a weak D call TRBD2 (5 bases). Germline V gene data show CDR1 as SGHRS and CDR2 as YFSETQ. Trimming took off 8 bases at V and 0 bases at J, with 13 bases between the two ends. The CDR3 has 14 amino acids. CDR3 residues: CASQSGISTDTQYF. For the CDR3, the DNA is TGCGCCAGTCAGTCGGGAATTAGCACAGATACGCAGTATTTT.

This clonotype was counted many times. This sequence joins TRBV20-1 and TRBJ2-7; no clear D. V lost 3 bases and J 1 base, leaving 16 bases between the germline ends. The CDR3 loop spans 15 amino acids. Germline loops: CDR1 DFQATT, CDR2 SNEGSKA (reference sequence). CDR3 coding DNA: TGCAGTGCTAGCCCAACGGAAGGAGTGTCCTACGAGCAGTACTTC. It translates to CSASPTEGVSYEQYF.

In this sample, this clonotype is medium-sized (0.01 to 0.1%). The chain combines TRBV29-1 with TRBJ2-5; a possible D gene is TRBD1 (6 bases). This CDR3 is built from 15 residues. V lost 4 bases and J lost 2, with 17 bases in between. CDR1 and CDR2 (germline): SQVTM, ANQGSEA. CDR3 DNA: TGCAGCGTTGGTGTCAGTGGGACATTGCAAGAGACCCAGTACTTC. Translation: CSVGVSGTLQETQYF.

This chain connects TRBV25-1 to TRBJ2-7; weak D call: TRBD2 (5 bases). The ends were cut back, 4 bases at V and 9 bases at J, with 10 bases in the middle. Germline V gene sequence: CDR1 MGHDK, CDR2 SYGVNS. CDR3 length: 11 amino acids. The DNA for the CDR3 is TGTGCCAGCAGTGCCTCGGGATTGCAGTACTTC. Its protein is CASSASGLQYF.

The chain couples TRBV20-1 to TRBJ1-1; the D gene is possibly TRBD1 (5 bases). The CDR3 covers 15 residues. Germline CDR1 reads DFQATT; CDR2 reads SNEGSKA (reference sequence). V dropped 2 bases and J dropped 0 bases, with 13 bases sitting between them. This CDR3 reads CSARTGLLMNTEAFF. DNA for the CDR3: TGCAGTGCTAGAACGGGACTCCTTATGAACACTGAAGCTTTCTTT.

V and J are TRBV29-1 and TRBJ2-5; D gene uncertain. The CDR3 is 12 amino acids. Looked up from germline, CDR1 is SQVTM and CDR2 is ANQGSEA. V gave up 1 base and J gave up 4 bases, with 7 bases separating them. CDR3 in DNA: TGCAGCGTTGAAGTGTGGGGAGAGACCCAGTACTTC. This encodes CSVEVWGETQYF.

There are a few counts of this clonotype. The chain employs TRBV7-9 and TRBJ2-5; D may be TRBD2 (5 bases). V lost 0 bases and J 5 bases, leaving 7 bases between the germline ends. Germline lookup yields CDR1 SEHNR and CDR2 FQNEAQ (reference sequence). This CDR3 contains 13 residues. The CDR3 DNA sequence: TGTGCCAGCAGCTTAGCAGGGAGCGAGACCCAGTACTTC. Protein sequence: CASSLAGSETQYF.

This clonotype was recorded at least ten times. V usage is TRBV3-1 and J usage is TRBJ2-2; tentatively, D is TRBD2 (6 bases). CDR1 and CDR2 from the germline V gene are LGHDT and YNNKEL (reference sequence). V lost 4 bases and J 7 bases, leaving 13 bases between the germline ends. This CDR3 region has 14 residues. The CDR3 DNA sequence: TGTGCCAGCAGCCCGGCGGGGCGGGACGGGGAGCTGTTTTTT. Encoded protein: CASSPAGRDGELFF. The variable domain in full, with the rest retrieved from reference TRBV3-1 and TRBJ2-2, is DTAVSQTPKYLVTQMGNDKSIKCEQNLGHDTMYWYKQDSKKFLKIMFSYNNKELIINETVPNRFSPKSPDKAHLNLHINSLELGDSAVYFCASSPAGRDGELFFGEGSRLTVL.

This clonotype appeared many times. The chain combines TRBV29-1 with TRBJ1-5; D call uncertain. The V gene's germline CDR1 is SQVTM and CDR2 ANQGSEA. Trimming took 6 bases from V and 1 from J, leaving 7 bases between them. The CDR3 contains 12 residues. CDR3 in amino acids: CSVKDSNQPQHF. The CDR3 DNA reads as TGCAGCGTCAAGGACAGCAATCAGCCCCAGCATTTT.

The rearrangement uses TRBV6-5 and TRBJ2-2, with 8 bases identical to TRBD2. This CDR3 has 15 residues. With 1 base clipped from V and 5 bases from J, the junction kept 3 bases outside the gene matches. Germline V gene data show CDR1 as MNHEY and CDR2 as SVGAGI. CDR3 sequence (DNA): TGTGCCAGCAGTTACTGGGCGGGAGGAACCGGGGAGCTGTTTTTT. Its protein is CASSYWAGGTGELFF.

This clonotype was seen at least ten times. The gene calls are TRBV5-1 and TRBJ2-1; no clear D gene. The CDR3 consists of 14 residues. Germline-derived CDR1 and CDR2 are SGHRS and YFSETQ. V was pared by 4 bases and J by 7 bases, with 15 bases between. CDR3 amino acids: CASSLNTGMNEQFF. The CDR3 region has the DNA TGCGCCAGCAGCCTCAACACTGGAATGAATGAGCAGTTCTTC.

There are a few counts of this clonotype. The chain couples TRBV6-1 to TRBJ2-1, with D possibly matching TRBD1 (5 bases). The CDR3 length is 15 residues. V lost 2 bases and J 5 bases, leaving 13 bases between the germline ends. CDR1 MNHNS and CDR2 SASEGT come from the germline V gene. DNA of the CDR3: TGTGCCAGCAGTGAAAGGCAGGGAAGGAACAATGAGCAGTTCTTC. It encodes CASSERQGRNNEQFF.

This clonotype was observed at least ten times. V is TRBV4-3 and J is TRBJ2-2, with D unclear. The CDR3 spans 18 residues. V lost 0 bases to trimming and J lost 3 bases, with 17 bases between them. In germline, CDR1 is LGHNA, CDR2 YSLEER. CDR3 DNA sequence: TGCGCCAGCAGCCAAGATTTAGGGCTAGAAGTATACACCGGGGAGCTGTTTTTT. It codes for CASSQDLGLEVYTGELFF.

V usage is TRBV6-6 and J usage is TRBJ2-4; 7 bases are a match to TRBD1. After removal of 5 bases from V and 4 bases from J, the junction contained 8 bases not matched to a gene. CDR3 length: 15 amino acids. Germline values: CDR1 MNHNY, CDR2 SVGAGI (reference sequence). CDR3 nucleotides: TGTGCCAGCAGTACCACGGGACAGACTAAAAACATTCAGTACTTC. Its protein product is CASSTTGQTKNIQYF.

The chain has TRBV12-3 or TRBV12-4 and TRBJ2-2; D might be TRBD1 (5 bases). The CDR3 totals 15 residues. V was trimmed by 6 bases and J by 6 bases, leaving 17 bases between them. This CDR3 is CASRDTGYPSGELFF. CDR3 sequence (DNA): TGTGCCAGCAGGGATACAGGTTATCCGTCCGGGGAGCTGTTTTTT.

The J gene is TRBJ2-6, the V gene TRBV2, with 8 bases that match TRBD1. From germline, CDR1 is SNHLY and CDR2 FYNNEI. V lost 6 bases, J lost 3 bases, and 7 bases stayed unmatched. The CDR3 runs 16 residues. CDR3 nucleotide sequence: TGTGCCAGCAGACCCAGGGGGCTGGTTGGGGCCAACGTCCTGACTTTC. Translated: CASRPRGLVGANVLTF.

The sample holds a few counts of this clonotype. The chain is built from TRBV27 and TRBJ2-1, with D tentatively TRBD2 (6 bases). The CDR3 covers 16 residues. V lost 2 bases, J lost 12 bases, and 23 bases lay in between. In germline, CDR1 is MNHEY, CDR2 SMNVEV (reference sequence). The CDR3 nucleotides read TGTGCCAGCAGTTTAGTAGCGGACGGTAGTCCCTTCGGGCAGTTCTTC. Translation gives CASSLVADGSPFGQFF.

This clonotype was counted many times. V is TRBV6-6 and J is TRBJ2-7; TRBD2 agrees at 9 bases. The V and J ends lost 5 bases and 0 bases, in that order; junction bases with no gene match: 8. Germline assignment: CDR1 MNHNY and CDR2 SVGAGI (reference sequence). CDR3 length: 16 residues. The CDR3 DNA reads as TGTGCCAGCAGTACCTCCCGTAGCGGGAGCTCCTACGAGCAGTACTTC. Translating it yields CASSTSRSGSSYEQYF.

V and J are TRBV12-3 or TRBV12-4 and TRBJ2-3; TRBD2 agrees at 11 bases. V was pared by 6 bases and J by 4 bases, with 3 bases of the junction left unmatched. The CDR3 totals 14 residues. This CDR3 is CASSLLAGADTQYF. CDR3 bases: TGTGCCAGCAGCCTACTAGCGGGAGCAGATACGCAGTATTTT.

This clonotype was recorded at least ten times. V and J are TRBV9 and TRBJ2-2, with TRBD2 matching 7 bases. J gave up 4 bases and V 2 bases, and 2 bases lay outside the gene matches. Looked up from germline, CDR1 is SGDLS and CDR2 is YYNGEE. This CDR3 is 14 amino acids long. CDR3 coding DNA: TGTGCCAGCAGCGTGGGGAGGGCCACCGGGGAGCTGTTTTTT. This sequence encodes CASSVGRATGELFF.